These 6 T cell receptor beta chains came from one sample sequenced in a study of T cells in Graves' hyperthyroidism and ophthalmopathy. RNA transcripts provided the source from which TCR beta CDR3 regions were amplified. An initial round of RT-PCR targeting the TCR CDR3 relied on the HTBI primer set. Via MiXCR, TCRdb re-called the multiplex PCR reads, giving one row per CDR3 protein. The sample has approximately 720,000 distinct CDR3 sequences, around 19% seen once. What was sequenced was blood. Receptor source: a woman in her forties or fifties with Graves' hyperthyroidism that later progressed to Graves' ophthalmopathy.

This clonotype has just a few counts. The rearrangement links TRBV7-3 to TRBJ1-3, with D uncertain. The CDR3 spans 16 residues. Germline CDR1 and CDR2: SGHTA and FQGTGA. Trimming pared 5 bases from V and 0 bases from J, leaving 14 bases between. The CDR3 reads CASSPAGRSSGNTIYF. As DNA, the CDR3 is TGTGCCAGCAGCCCCGCAGGCCGGTCCTCTGGAAACACCATATATTTT.

This clonotype occurred many times. V is TRBV10-3 and J is TRBJ2-7; D may be TRBD1 (6 bases). The CDR3 is 13 residues long. The ends were cut back, 5 bases at V and 1 base at J, with 9 bases in the middle. Germline V gene data show CDR1 as ENHRY and CDR2 as SYGVKD. Here the CDR3 reads CAISTGLSYEQYF. Here the CDR3 DNA reads TGTGCCATCAGTACAGGGTTATCCTACGAGCAGTACTTC.

This clonotype has a handful of counts. The chain combines TRBV7-9 with TRBJ2-3; D not resolved. This CDR3 has 13 residues. The germline V gene encodes CDR1 SEHNR and CDR2 FQNEAQ (reference sequence). V was trimmed by 5 bases and J by 8 bases, leaving 14 bases between them. The CDR3 region is CASSPPSVVTQYF. As DNA, the CDR3 is TGTGCCAGCAGCCCGCCGAGCGTAGTTACGCAGTATTTT.

This chain uses TRBV6-1 with TRBJ2-7; D gene unclear. Trimming took 6 bases from V and 0 from J, leaving 15 bases between them. The germline gives CDR1 MNHNS, CDR2 SASEGT. CDR3 length: 15 amino acids. CDR3 amino acids: CASRQDAVSSYEQYF. Here the CDR3 DNA reads TGTGCCAGCAGGCAGGACGCGGTCAGCTCCTACGAGCAGTACTTC.

With respect to this clonotype: A much more abundant neighbour one base away suggests this may be a read error. V gene TRBV11-3 combines with J gene TRBJ2-2; D might be TRBD2 (5 bases). The length of the CDR3 is 16 residues. Per germline, CDR1 SGHNT and CDR2 YENEEA. This chain's CDR3 is CASSPGLTANTEELFF. The DNA for the CDR3 is TGTGCCAGCAGCCCAGGACTGACCGCGAACACCGAGGAGCTGTTTTTT.

There are many counts of this clonotype. The chain recombines TRBV3-1 with TRBJ2-1; D is uncertain. V was cut by 1 base and J by 6 bases, with 7 bases left in between. The CDR3 has 13 amino acids. Germline CDR1 is LGHDT and CDR2 is YNNKEL (reference sequence). CDR3 in amino acids: CASSQGLSNEQFF. The CDR3 DNA follows: TGTGCCAGCAGCCAAGGACTTAGCAATGAGCAGTTCTTC.